The source of this TCR beta chain is a study of lymphopenia after photon versus proton radiotherapy (dated by TCRdb to the late 2010s). Regarding the complete study: The study compared the immunological effects of photon versus proton radiation therapy in patients with gastrointestinal tumors who developed high-grade lymphopenia. The cohort comprised under 25 patients with gastrointestinal tumors who received either photon or proton therapy and then developed lymphopenia. The goal of the study was to describe how the two radiation modalities differ in their effects on the immune system.

The V end loses 6 bases and the J end loses 3 bases, and a stretch of 14 bases separates them. The CDR3, from cysteine to phenylalanine, totals 14 residues. Only the CDR3 DNA is retained, 42 bases long and in frame from the first base. CDR1 and CDR2 are read off the germline V gene as MNHEY and SVGAGI. Notes on this clone: Its antigen remains undetermined. Nothing much larger sits one base from this clone, and base qualities are not available.

The paper's findings and limits, for the study overall: Among patients across the cohort who died, overall survival time showed an inverse correlation with a larger post-nadir drop in TCR diversity. The survival association was assessed only in patients who died, and the authors presented better survival with proton therapy as a possibility rather than a demonstrated result. After the lymphocyte count nadir, repertoires from photon-treated patients showed oligoclonal expansion, particularly of CD8+ Temra cells, and this expansion drove the decline in diversity. During treatment, patients who received photon therapy lost naive T cells and TCR diversity and gained effector/memory populations, whereas patients who received proton therapy remained relatively stable.

Library method: the immunoSEQ multiplex PCR assay. T cell repertoires were profiled by deep sequencing of rearranged TCR beta loci, alongside multiparametric flow cytometry. TCRdb carries this immuneACCESS record with in-frame sequences only. Its versions omit some clonotypes, under half of them owing to an unresolved V gene in the studies checked, with the rest unexplained. The sample contains some 38,000 clones, around 90% of them found a single time. The ten largest clones represent roughly 15% of the sample. This sample comprised peripheral blood, obtained from a patient treated with photon-based radiotherapy. The receptor comes from a man aged 55-75 years with cholangiocarcinoma. In this chain, TRBV6-5 is recombined with TRBJ1-2, with TRBD1 tentatively as D gene (6 bases match). The nucleotide sequence reads as follows: TGTGCCAGCAGGTTACAAGGGGGGTACTATGGCTACACCTTC. Protein translation: CASRLQGGYYGYTF.